The rows below give T cell receptor beta chains drawn from one sample of a study of shared T cell receptors in the human thymus. The protocol was immunoSEQ multiplex PCR, while the TCRdb copy is restricted to in-frame clones and leaves out a portion. The sample consists of around 340,000 clones, roughly 94% of them appearing once. The sample comprised thymocytes. The receptor source for this set is a human donor. Each CDR3 is given with its conserved first and last residue. D genes are given only for firm matches. Expanded clones get a size class; other rows say once, few or many, or leave the size out.

V: TRBV13; size: NA; J: TRBJ2-5; D: NA; CDR3: CASSPHGRETQYF; DNA: TGTGCCAGCAGCCCACACGGTAGGGAGACCCAGTACTTC
V: TRBV15; size: NA; J: TRBJ2-5; D: NA; CDR3: CATSRGGGQETQYF; DNA: TGTGCCACCAGCAGAGGAGGAGGCCAAGAGACCCAGTACTTC
V: TRBV5-1; size: NA; J: TRBJ2-4; D: NA; CDR3: CASSLAPAVNIQYF; DNA: TGCGCCAGCAGCTTGGCACCGGCGGTAAACATTCAGTACTTC
V: TRBV29-1; size: NA; J: TRBJ2-7; D: TRBD1; CDR3: CSVATGTPYEQYF; DNA: TGCAGCGTTGCGACAGGGACCCCCTACGAGCAGTACTTC
V: TRBV2; size: NA; J: TRBJ2-7; D: NA; CDR3: CASSEIGLPYEQYF; DNA: TGTGCCAGCAGTGAAATTGGCCTTCCCTACGAGCAGTACTTC
V: TRBV10-3; size: NA; J: TRBJ2-7; D: NA; CDR3: CAISAGLAINEQYF; DNA: TGTGCCATCAGTGCGGGTCTAGCGATCAACGAGCAGTACTTC
V: TRBV27; size: once; J: TRBJ2-1; D: TRBD2; CDR3: CASSPRLAALCHNEQFF; DNA: TGTGCCAGCAGTCCCCGACTAGCGGCCTTGTGCCACAATGAGCAGTTCTTC
V: TRBV4-3; size: NA; J: TRBJ2-3; D: NA; CDR3: CASSRTRGDTQYF; DNA: TGCGCCAGCAGCCGAACGCGGGGAGATACGCAGTATTTT
V: TRBV5-6; size: once; J: TRBJ2-1; D: TRBD1; CDR3: CASSLTGSSYNEQFF; DNA: TGTGCCAGCAGCCTGACAGGGAGCTCCTACAATGAGCAGTTCTTC
V: TRBV7-3; size: NA; J: TRBJ2-1; D: TRBD2; CDR3: CASSALAGVYNEQFF; DNA: TGTGCCAGCAGCGCTCTAGCGGGAGTTTACAATGAGCAGTTCTTC
V: TRBV20-1; size: NA; J: TRBJ1-1; D: NA; CDR3: CSAAANTEAFF; DNA: TGCAGTGCTGCAGCGAACACTGAAGCTTTCTTT
V: TRBV4-2; size: NA; J: TRBJ2-7; D: NA; CDR3: CASSLRVSYEQYF; DNA: TGTGCCAGCAGCCTCCGGGTCTCCTACGAGCAGTACTTC
V: TRBV6-1; size: NA; J: TRBJ1-3; D: TRBD1; CDR3: CASSEKAPRTGRGNTIYF; DNA: TGTGCCAGCAGTGAAAAAGCCCCCCGGACAGGGAGGGGGAACACCATATATTTT
V: TRBV11-1; size: once; J: TRBJ1-2; D: NA; CDR3: CASSLGKEGNYGYTF; DNA: TGTGCCAGCAGCTTAGGCAAGGAGGGTAACTATGGCTACACCTTC
V: TRBV5-4; size: NA; J: TRBJ1-1; D: NA; CDR3: CASSQGKGTEAFF; DNA: TGTGCCAGCAGCCAGGGTAAGGGAACTGAAGCTTTCTTT
V: TRBV7-9; size: NA; J: TRBJ1-1; D: NA; CDR3: CASSSEVDTEAFF; DNA: TGTGCCAGCAGCTCGGAGGTGGACACTGAAGCTTTCTTT
V: TRBV29-1; size: NA; J: TRBJ1-2; D: NA; CDR3: CSVTGYYGYTF; DNA: TGCAGCGTAACAGGGTACTATGGCTACACCTTC
V: TRBV6-1; size: once; J: TRBJ2-3; D: TRBD2; CDR3: CASRLTSGEGDTQYF; DNA: TGTGCCAGCCGCCTCACTAGCGGGGAGGGAGATACGCAGTATTTT
V: TRBV6-5; size: once; J: TRBJ2-2; D: NA; CDR3: CASSYRVNTGELFF; DNA: TGTGCCAGCAGTTACAGGGTTAACACCGGGGAGCTGTTTTTT
V: TRBV7-9; size: NA; J: TRBJ1-4; D: NA; CDR3: CASSLVAQGVPATNEKLFF; DNA: TGTGCCAGCAGCTTAGTTGCGCAGGGCGTGCCAGCAACTAATGAAAAACTGTTTTTT
V: TRBV10-3; size: NA; J: TRBJ2-7; D: NA; CDR3: CAISEYPLVHEQYF; DNA: TGTGCCATCAGTGAGTATCCCCTAGTTCACGAGCAGTACTTC